The 28 T cell receptor beta chains listed next were all sequenced from one sample in a study of blood T cell repertoires in COVID-19. Assay: immunoSEQ multiplex PCR; the TCRdb copy retains only in-frame clones and omits some. The table includes roughly 190,000 clones, roughly 83% detected once. Sequencing used PBMCs or T cells enriched from blood (not recorded which). These receptor sequences come from a woman aged 25 to 39 who had recovered from COVID-19.

The chain combines TRBV5-1 with TRBJ2-3, with D unclear. This CDR3 has 18 residues. Trimming cost V 1 base and J 7 bases, with 25 bases left between them. Germline loops: CDR1 SGHRS, CDR2 YFSETQ. CDR3 sequence (DNA): TGCGCCAGCAGCTTGCGTACGCCACAGAATTTAGGCTCAAATACGCAGTATTTT. This sequence encodes CASSLRTPQNLGSNTQYF. The full variable domain, completed using reference TRBV5-1 and TRBJ2-3, is KAGVTQTPRYLIKTRGQQVTLSCSPISGHRSVSWYQQTPGQGLQFLFEYFSETQRNKGNFPGRFSGRQFSNSRSEMNVSTLELGDSALYLCASSLRTPQNLGSNTQYFGPGTRLTVL.

V and J are TRBV5-1 and TRBJ2-5; no definite D call. The germline V and J ends were trimmed by 8 bases and 2 bases, with 10 bases remaining between them. Germline CDR1 and CDR2: SGHRS and YFSETQ. The CDR3 totals 12 residues. DNA of the CDR3: TGCGCCAGTACAGATTTACAAGAGACCCAGTACTTC. Translated: CASTDLQETQYF.

The chain has TRBV7-9 and TRBJ1-1, with D possibly being TRBD1 (5 bases). Germline-derived CDR1 and CDR2 are SEHNR and FQNEAQ (reference sequence). This CDR3 spans 15 amino acids. Trimming cost V 5 bases and J 3 bases, with 16 bases left between them. The CDR3 here is CASSTWGGAYTEAFF. The DNA of the CDR3 is TGTGCCAGCAGCACCTGGGGCGGGGCGTACACTGAAGCTTTCTTT.

The V gene is TRBV9, the J gene TRBJ2-1, with TRBD1 identical over 7 bases. This CDR3 comprises 15 residues. CDR1 is SGDLS, CDR2 YYNGEE, per germline. V shed 3 bases and J 2 bases; nucleotides not matched to a gene: 5. The CDR3 DNA reads as TGTGCCAGCAGCGCGGGACAGCGAGCCTACAATGAGCAGTTCTTC. Encoded protein: CASSAGQRAYNEQFF.

This chain links TRBV7-9 with TRBJ1-1, with TRBD1 as a possible D gene (6 bases). This CDR3 has 13 residues. CDR1 and CDR2 (germline): SEHNR, FQNEAQ (reference sequence). The germline V and J ends were trimmed by 1 base and 7 bases, with 10 bases remaining between them. CDR3 in amino acids: CASSLGQVFEAFF. In DNA, the CDR3 is TGTGCCAGCAGCTTAGGACAGGTTTTTGAAGCTTTCTTT. The variable domain in full, with the rest retrieved from reference TRBV7-9 and TRBJ1-1, is DTGVSQNPRHKITKRGQNVTFRCDPISEHNRLYWYRQTLGQGPEFLTYFQNEAQLEKSRLLSDRFSAERPKGSFSTLEIQRTEQGDSAMYLCASSLGQVFEAFFGQGTRLTVV.

The chain has TRBV5-1 and TRBJ2-1; TRBD1 matches 8 bases. The CDR3 runs to 15 residues. Trimming removed 0 bases from V and 3 bases from J; junction bases left unmatched: 2. The germline V gene encodes CDR1 SGHRS and CDR2 YFSETQ. The CDR3 DNA is TGCGCCAGCAGCTTGGTGACAGGGGTCTACAATGAGCAGTTCTTC. This codes for CASSLVTGVYNEQFF. Based on the CDR3 plus reference TRBV5-1 and TRBJ2-1, the full variable domain is KAGVTQTPRYLIKTRGQQVTLSCSPISGHRSVSWYQQTPGQGLQFLFEYFSETQRNKGNFPGRFSGRQFSNSRSEMNVSTLELGDSALYLCASSLVTGVYNEQFFGPGTRLTVL.

The V call is TRBV2, the J call TRBJ2-3; tentatively, D is TRBD2 (5 bases). With 4 bases removed from V and 9 bases from J, the gap between germline ends came to 20 bases. This CDR3 is 15 amino acids long. Germline V gene sequence: CDR1 SNHLY, CDR2 FYNNEI. The CDR3 region is CASSVSASPTSTQYF. CDR3 DNA sequence: TGTGCCAGCAGTGTTTCTGCTAGCCCCACCTCCACGCAGTATTTT.

V gene TRBV4-2 combines with J gene TRBJ2-5, with 8 bases matching TRBD2. Germline CDR1 is LGHNA and CDR2 is YNFKEQ. The V gene end was trimmed by 0 bases and the J gene end by 3 bases; junction bases not matched to a gene: 9. The CDR3 is made up of 17 amino acids. The CDR3 loop is CASSQDRFARGEETQYF. The CDR3 DNA sequence: TGTGCCAGCAGCCAAGATAGGTTTGCGCGGGGGGAAGAGACCCAGTACTTC.

This clone came up once. The V call is TRBV6-5, the J call TRBJ1-2, with 9 bases lining up with TRBD1. The CDR3 contains 14 residues. Germline CDR1 MNHEY, CDR2 SVGAGI. The ends lost 2 bases at V and 7 bases at J; junction bases unmatched: 5. The CDR3 reads CASSYTGGVGGYTF. The CDR3 region has the DNA TGTGCCAGCAGTTACACAGGGGGCGTGGGTGGCTACACCTTC.

This chain joins TRBV28 and TRBJ1-5; D gene ambiguous. Between the trimmed V and J ends, which lost 2 bases and 8 bases, there was a span of 7 bases. Germline V gene sequence: CDR1 MDHEN, CDR2 SYDVKM. CDR3 length: 12 amino acids. The CDR3 sequence: CASSLVFEPQHF. For the CDR3, the DNA is TGTGCCAGCAGTTTAGTCTTTGAGCCCCAGCATTTT.

The rearrangement uses TRBV18 and TRBJ2-1; TRBD1 matches at 7 bases. V was pared by 7 bases and J by 8 bases, with 8 bases of the junction left unmatched. The V gene's germline CDR1 is KGHSH and CDR2 LQKENI. The length of the CDR3 is 13 residues. The CDR3, as DNA: TGTGCCAGCTACAGGGGATTTAACGATGAGCAGTTCTTC. This gives the protein CASYRGFNDEQFF.

Remarks on this clone: The DNA is omitted, as the CDR3 cannot be located on it reliably, and the CDR3 follows TCRdb's listing. The chain is built from TRBV30 and TRBJ1-2. The CDR3 sequence runs 12 residues, both termini included. In germline, CDR1 is GTSNPN, CDR2 SVGIG (reference sequence). The CDR3 region is CAWAPGTPGGGF.

J is TRBJ1-6 and V is TRBV7-6, with TRBD1 matching over 10 bases. CDR3 length: 15 amino acids. With 5 bases clipped from V and 7 bases from J, the junction kept 5 bases outside the gene matches. Germline assignment: CDR1 SGHVS and CDR2 FNYEAQ. The CDR3, as DNA: TGTGCCAGCAGCCCAGGGACAGGGGCCAATTCACCCCTCCACTTT. Translated, it gives CASSPGTGANSPLHF.

J is TRBJ1-2 and V is TRBV27; 8 nucleotides agree with TRBD1. Germline CDR1 reads MNHEY; CDR2 reads SMNVEV (reference sequence). The CDR3 runs to 16 residues. The J segment lost 4 bases and the V segment lost 4 bases, leaving 11 bases of the junction unmatched. Here the CDR3 DNA reads TGTGCCAGCAGTTATACCGGGACAGGAGCCTTCTATGGCTACACCTTC. It codes for CASSYTGTGAFYGYTF.

This clone has more than one count but fewer than ten. The chain couples TRBV11-2 to TRBJ1-6; D remains ambiguous. V was pared by 2 bases and J by 3 bases, with 11 bases between. CDR3 length: 16 amino acids. Looked up from germline, CDR1 is SGHAT and CDR2 is FQNNGV. The CDR3 loop is CASSLPRRSYNSPLHF. CDR3 in DNA: TGTGCCAGCAGCTTACCTAGAAGAAGCTATAATTCACCCCTCCACTTT. Combining the CDR3 with reference TRBV11-2 and TRBJ1-6 gives the whole variable domain EAGVAQSPRYKIIEKRQSVAFWCNPISGHATLYWYQQILGQGPKLLIQFQNNGVVDDSQLPKDRFSAERLKGVDSTLKIQPAKLEDSAVYLCASSLPRRSYNSPLHFGNGTRLTVT.

V usage is TRBV13 and J usage is TRBJ2-3; 7 bases agree with TRBD1. Germline CDR1 PRHDT, CDR2 FYEKMQ (reference sequence). The CDR3 length is 16 residues. V shed 2 bases and J 6 bases; nucleotides not matched to a gene: 11. The CDR3 DNA is TGTGCCAGCAGCTTATCGGCCAGGGGGTATGTGGATACGCAGTATTTT. This encodes CASSLSARGYVDTQYF.

The V gene is TRBV28, the J gene TRBJ1-1; no firm D call. Germline assignment: CDR1 MDHEN and CDR2 SYDVKM. V was shortened by 7 bases and J by 13 bases, with 22 bases between the two germline ends. This CDR3 region has 13 residues. The DNA for the CDR3 is TGTGCCAGCACCTTGAGGCCTATTGGATCTCATTTCTTT. It codes for CASTLRPIGSHFF.

V is TRBV7-8 and J is TRBJ1-4; 8 positions agree with TRBD1. CDR3 length: 16 residues. Germline V CDR1 and CDR2: SGHVS, FQNEAQ. V was clipped by 5 bases and J by 8 bases; unmatched bases: 13. The CDR3 coding sequence is TGTGCCAGCAGCCAAAGTCGGACAGGGAAATACGAAAAACTGTTTTTT. Its protein product is CASSQSRTGKYEKLFF.

This clone was observed a few times. The rearrangement joins TRBV27 to TRBJ2-7; 7 bases agree with TRBD1. V trimming: 4 bases; J trimming: 2 bases; junction bases outside the gene matches: 20. Germline lookup yields CDR1 MNHEY and CDR2 SMNVEV (reference sequence). The CDR3 runs to 19 residues. The chain's CDR3 is CASSSKADRALSYPYEQYF. CDR3 DNA sequence: TGTGCCAGCAGTTCCAAAGCCGACAGGGCGCTTAGCTACCCCTACGAGCAGTACTTC.

There are a few counts of this clone. The V and J genes are TRBV7-2 and TRBJ1-3, with TRBD1 as a possible D gene (5 bases). The CDR3 is 13 amino acids. CDR1 is SGHTA and CDR2 is FQGNSA in the germline V gene. Between the trimmed V and J ends, which lost 1 base and 10 bases, there was a span of 11 bases. CDR3 bases: TGTGCCAGCAGCTTAGATGGGGCAGGGACCATATATTTT. Translating gives CASSLDGAGTIYF.

The chain's CDR3 is CASSPPGHMNTEAFF. Written as DNA, the CDR3 is TGTGCCAGCTCACCACCGGGGCATATGAACACTGAAGCTTTCTTT. The gene calls are TRBV18 and TRBJ1-1; D is possibly TRBD1 (5 bases). Germline V gene sequence: CDR1 KGHSH, CDR2 LQKENI. The ends were cut back, 0 bases at V and 0 bases at J, with 8 bases in the middle. The CDR3 loop spans 15 amino acids.

The V gene is TRBV9, the J gene TRBJ2-7; TRBD2 matches 8 bases. The CDR3 is 15 residues long. The germline V gene has CDR1 SGDLS and CDR2 YYNGEE. V was clipped by 5 bases and J by 2 bases; unmatched bases: 9. The CDR3 DNA is TGTGCCAGCAGTGAAGCCGGGACTAGTACCTACGAGCAGTACTTC. This translates into CASSEAGTSTYEQYF.

This clone was recorded a few times. V usage is TRBV27 and J usage is TRBJ2-3; TRBD2 matches at 9 bases. The V gene's germline CDR1 is MNHEY and CDR2 SMNVEV (reference sequence). The CDR3 extends over 16 amino acids. After removal of 2 bases from V and 3 bases from J, the junction contained 6 bases not matched to a gene. The CDR3 DNA reads TGTGCCAGCAGTTTAGCGGGGGGGCCCTTAACAGATACGCAGTATTTT. It encodes CASSLAGGPLTDTQYF.

J is TRBJ2-1 and V is TRBV10-1, with a weak D call TRBD2 (7 bases). From germline, CDR1 is WNHNN and CDR2 SYGVQD (reference sequence). The CDR3 sequence is 14 residues long. The V end was cut by 2 bases, the J end by 13 bases, with 18 bases between. The chain's CDR3 is CASSERGGREDQFF. The CDR3 DNA follows: TGCGCCAGCAGTGAGAGAGGGGGGAGGGAAGATCAGTTCTTC.

The chain couples TRBV5-1 to TRBJ2-2, with 8 bases aligning to TRBD2. The ends lost 0 bases at V and 2 bases at J; junction bases unmatched: 6. The germline V gene encodes CDR1 SGHRS and CDR2 YFSETQ. The CDR3 runs to 17 residues. CDR3 sequence reads: CASSLARLAINTGELFF. Here the CDR3 DNA reads TGCGCCAGCAGCTTGGCCCGACTAGCGATAAACACCGGGGAGCTGTTTTTT.

The J gene is TRBJ1-2, the V gene TRBV28; 7 nucleotides agree with TRBD1. Per the germline V gene, CDR1 is MDHEN and CDR2 is SYDVKM. The trim removed 6 bases at V and 8 bases at J, leaving 9 bases unmatched. The CDR3 consists of 13 residues. The CDR3 sequence is CASSDQGGGGYTF. CDR3 bases: TGTGCCAGCAGCGACCAGGGGGGCGGAGGCTACACCTTC.

This clone appeared a single time. J is TRBJ2-1 and V is TRBV5-6; TRBD1 might be the D (6 bases). The ends were cut back, 1 base at V and 4 bases at J, with 12 bases in the middle. Germline V lookup: CDR1 SGHDT, CDR2 YYEEEE. This CDR3 has 15 residues. Here the CDR3 DNA reads TGTGCCAGCAGCTTGAGGGGGAGTCGGTACAATGAGCAGTTCTTC. This translates into CASSLRGSRYNEQFF.

V gene TRBV5-4 combines with J gene TRBJ2-1, with TRBD2 identical over 13 bases. Germline loops: CDR1 SGHNT, CDR2 YYREEE (reference sequence). The CDR3 loop spans 16 amino acids. The V and J ends lost 4 bases and 4 bases, in that order; junction bases with no gene match: 5. The DNA for the CDR3 is TGTGCCAGCAGCCAGGGGACTAGCGGGATTTACAATGAGCAGTTCTTC. It translates to CASSQGTSGIYNEQFF.